Each of the 2 T cell receptor beta chains below was sequenced from the same sample in a study of multiple sclerosis patients with progressive multifocal leukoencephalopathy. Time point reported: time of PML onset. The repertoire was sequenced with immunoSEQ multiplex PCR; TCRdb's copy has only in-frame clones and lacks some. The table lists 25,000 to 35,000 clones, about 85% of them singletons. Specimen: PBMCs, collected from a patient treated with natalizumab. The receptor set was obtained from a woman in her twenties or thirties with progressive multifocal leukoencephalopathy.

The chain joins TRBV7-6 to TRBJ2-5; 7 nucleotides match TRBD2. J lost 1 base, V lost 6 bases, and 11 bases had no gene match. The germline gives CDR1 SGHVS, CDR2 FNYEAQ. There are 16 residues in the CDR3. In DNA, the CDR3 is TGTGCCAGCAGGTCAAGCCGGGGAGGGCCCCAAGAGACCCAGTACTTC. Translation: CASRSSRGGPQETQYF. Looking up the rest from reference TRBV7-6 and TRBJ2-5 gives the full variable domain: GAGVSQSPRYKVTKRGQDVALRCDPISGHVSLYWYRQALGQGPEFLTYFNYEAQQDKSGLPNDRFSAERPEGSISTLTIQRTEQRDSAMYRCASRSSRGGPQETQYFGPGTRLLVL.

This clone was picked up one time. The chain uses TRBV7-9 and TRBJ2-1; TRBD2 is a possible D gene (6 bases). This CDR3 has 15 amino acids. The ends were cut back, 1 base at V and 8 bases at J, with 15 bases in the middle. Germline values: CDR1 SEHNR, CDR2 FQNEAQ (reference sequence). CDR3 DNA: TGTGCCAGCAGCTTAGAGGGGAGGCTCTTAGATGAGCAGTTCTTC. Translating gives CASSLEGRLLDEQFF.